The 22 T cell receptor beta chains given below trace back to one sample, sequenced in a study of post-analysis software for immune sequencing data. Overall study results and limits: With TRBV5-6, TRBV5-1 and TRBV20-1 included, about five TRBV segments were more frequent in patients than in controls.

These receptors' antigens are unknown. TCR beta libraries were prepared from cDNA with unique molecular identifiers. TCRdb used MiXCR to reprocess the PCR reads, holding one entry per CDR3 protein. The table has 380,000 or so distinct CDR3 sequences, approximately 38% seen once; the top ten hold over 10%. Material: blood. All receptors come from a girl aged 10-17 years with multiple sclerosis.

CDR3 sequence (DNA): TGCAGTGCTAGAGACGTGGCAGGGGAGGGAAGCAATCAGCCCCAGCATTTT. Translation: CSARDVAGEGSNQPQHF. This chain links TRBV20-1 with TRBJ1-5; weak D call: TRBD1 (6 bases). This CDR3 has 17 amino acids. Trimming took 0 bases from V and 1 from J, leaving 16 bases between them. Germline CDR1 and CDR2: DFQATT and SNEGSKA (reference sequence).

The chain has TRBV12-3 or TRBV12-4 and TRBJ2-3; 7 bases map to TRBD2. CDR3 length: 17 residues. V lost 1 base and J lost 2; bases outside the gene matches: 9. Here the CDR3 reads CASSLGTGLDVTDTQYF. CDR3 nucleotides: TGTGCCAGCAGTTTAGGGACCGGACTAGACGTCACAGATACGCAGTATTTT.

The CDR3 nucleotides read TGTGCCAGCAGTTTAGACTGGGAAGCAGATACGCAGTATTTT. Translating gives CASSLDWEADTQYF. The chain joins TRBV12-3 or TRBV12-4 to TRBJ2-3; D uncertain. The CDR3 extends over 14 amino acids. Deletions cut 1 base from V and 4 bases from J, with 9 bases between.

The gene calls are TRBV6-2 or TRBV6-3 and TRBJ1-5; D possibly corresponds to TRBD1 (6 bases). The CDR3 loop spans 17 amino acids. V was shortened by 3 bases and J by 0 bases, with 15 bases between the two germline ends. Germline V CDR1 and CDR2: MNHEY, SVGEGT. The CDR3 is CASSYQATGYSNQPQHF. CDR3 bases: TGTGCCAGCAGTTATCAGGCGACAGGATATAGCAATCAGCCCCAGCATTTT.

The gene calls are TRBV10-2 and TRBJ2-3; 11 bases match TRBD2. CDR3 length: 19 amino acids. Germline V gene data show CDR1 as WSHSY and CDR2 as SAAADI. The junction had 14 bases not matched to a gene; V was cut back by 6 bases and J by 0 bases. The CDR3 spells CASRALTSGGISSTDTQYF. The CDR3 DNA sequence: TGCGCCAGCAGGGCCCTCACTAGCGGGGGTATCTCTAGCACAGATACGCAGTATTTT.

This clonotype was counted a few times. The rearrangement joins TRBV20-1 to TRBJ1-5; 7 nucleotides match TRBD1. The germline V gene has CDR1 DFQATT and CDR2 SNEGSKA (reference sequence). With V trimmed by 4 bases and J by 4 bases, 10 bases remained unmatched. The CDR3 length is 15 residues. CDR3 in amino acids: CSANSAGGQNQPQHF. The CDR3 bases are TGCAGTGCTAACTCGGCAGGGGGTCAAAATCAGCCCCAGCATTTT.

The CDR3 DNA reads as TGTGCCACCAGCAGAGATCCCGGCAGGGTGGACACTGAAGCTTTCTTT. It specifies CATSRDPGRVDTEAFF. The chain carries TRBV15 and TRBJ1-1; perhaps TRBD1 as D (5 bases). The CDR3 has 16 amino acids. The germline gives CDR1 LNHNV, CDR2 YYDKDF (reference sequence). The V end lost 0 bases, the J end lost 3 bases, and 14 bases lay between the germline ends.

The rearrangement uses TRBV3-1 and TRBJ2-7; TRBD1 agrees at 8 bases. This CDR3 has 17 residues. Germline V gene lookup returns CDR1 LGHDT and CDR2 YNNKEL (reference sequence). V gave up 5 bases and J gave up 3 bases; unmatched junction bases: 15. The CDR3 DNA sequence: TGTGCCAGCAGCTCCCTATCCCGGACAGGGCAGAGCTACGAGCAGTACTTC. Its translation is CASSSLSRTGQSYEQYF.

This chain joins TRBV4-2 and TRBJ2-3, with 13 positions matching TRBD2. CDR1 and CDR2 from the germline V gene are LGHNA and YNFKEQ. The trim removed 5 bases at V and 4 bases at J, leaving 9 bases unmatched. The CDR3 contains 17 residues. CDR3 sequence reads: CASSSRTSGGSADTQYF. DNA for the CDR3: TGTGCCAGCAGCTCTCGGACTAGCGGGGGCTCAGCAGATACGCAGTATTTT.

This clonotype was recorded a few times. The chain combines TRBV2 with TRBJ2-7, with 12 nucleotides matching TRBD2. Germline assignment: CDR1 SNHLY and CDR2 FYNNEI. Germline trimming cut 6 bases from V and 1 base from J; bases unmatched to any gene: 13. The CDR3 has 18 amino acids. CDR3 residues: CASSGRGLAGGQSYEQYF. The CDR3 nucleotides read TGTGCCAGCAGCGGTCGGGGGCTAGCGGGGGGGCAGTCCTACGAGCAGTACTTC.

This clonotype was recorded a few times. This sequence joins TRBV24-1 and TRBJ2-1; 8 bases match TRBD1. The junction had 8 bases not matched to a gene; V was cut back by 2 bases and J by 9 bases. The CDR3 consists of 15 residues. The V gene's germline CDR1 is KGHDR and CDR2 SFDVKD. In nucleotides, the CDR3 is TGTGCCACCAGTGATTCGGACAGGGTTTCAGGTGAGCAGTTCTTC. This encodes CATSDSDRVSGEQFF.

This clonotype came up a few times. DNA of the CDR3: TGCAGTGCTCCCTCCGACACCCAGGGCACAGATACGCAGTATTTT. Protein product: CSAPSDTQGTDTQYF. This chain uses TRBV20-1 with TRBJ2-3; the D is unclear. Germline CDR1 and CDR2: DFQATT and SNEGSKA (reference sequence). V was cut by 5 bases and J by 1 base, with 16 bases left in between. This CDR3 is 15 amino acids long.

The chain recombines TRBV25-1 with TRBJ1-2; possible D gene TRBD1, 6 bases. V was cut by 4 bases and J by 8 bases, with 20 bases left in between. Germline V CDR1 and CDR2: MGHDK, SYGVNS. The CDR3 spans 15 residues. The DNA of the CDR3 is TGTGCCAGCAGTGCTCAGGGGCCGCTTATCCACGGCTACACCTTC. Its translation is CASSAQGPLIHGYTF.

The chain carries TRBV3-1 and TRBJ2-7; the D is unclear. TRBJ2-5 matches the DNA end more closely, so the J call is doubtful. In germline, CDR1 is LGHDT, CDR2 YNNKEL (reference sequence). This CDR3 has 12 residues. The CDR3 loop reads CASSQGEQTQYF. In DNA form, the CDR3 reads TGTGCCAGCAGCCAAGGGGAACAGACCCAGTACTTC.

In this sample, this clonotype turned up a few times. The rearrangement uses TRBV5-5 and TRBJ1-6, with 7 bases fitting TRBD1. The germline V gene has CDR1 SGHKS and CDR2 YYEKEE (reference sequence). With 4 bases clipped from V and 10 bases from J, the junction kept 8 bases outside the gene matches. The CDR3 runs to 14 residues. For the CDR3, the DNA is TGTGCCAGCAGCCTAACAGGGGAGCGGTCACCCCTCCACTTT. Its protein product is CASSLTGERSPLHF.

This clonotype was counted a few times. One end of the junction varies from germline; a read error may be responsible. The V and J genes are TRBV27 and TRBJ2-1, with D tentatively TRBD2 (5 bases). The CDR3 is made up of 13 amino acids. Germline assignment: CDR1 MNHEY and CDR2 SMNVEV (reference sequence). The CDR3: CATSRWRDNEQFF. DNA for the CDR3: TGTGCCACCAGTAGGTGGCGGGACAATGAGCAGTTCTTC.

The CDR3 bases are TGTGCCAGCAGTTTAACCCACCCAGGGAAGGGCTACACCTTC. Its protein product is CASSLTHPGKGYTF. The chain is built from TRBV27 and TRBJ1-2, with D perhaps matching TRBD1 (5 bases). Looked up from germline, CDR1 is MNHEY and CDR2 is SMNVEV (reference sequence). The CDR3 spans 14 residues. V shed 2 bases and J shed 8 bases, with 15 bases lying between them.

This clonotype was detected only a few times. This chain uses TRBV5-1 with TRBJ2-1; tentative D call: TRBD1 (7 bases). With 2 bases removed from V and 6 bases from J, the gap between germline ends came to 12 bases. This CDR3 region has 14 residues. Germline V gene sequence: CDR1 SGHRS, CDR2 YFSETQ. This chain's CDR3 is CASSFAGGGNEQFF. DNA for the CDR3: TGCGCCAGCAGCTTTGCAGGGGGAGGCAATGAGCAGTTCTTC. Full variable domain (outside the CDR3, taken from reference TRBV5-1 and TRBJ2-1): KAGVTQTPRYLIKTRGQQVTLSCSPISGHRSVSWYQQTPGQGLQFLFEYFSETQRNKGNFPGRFSGRQFSNSRSEMNVSTLELGDSALYLCASSFAGGGNEQFFGPGTRLTVL.

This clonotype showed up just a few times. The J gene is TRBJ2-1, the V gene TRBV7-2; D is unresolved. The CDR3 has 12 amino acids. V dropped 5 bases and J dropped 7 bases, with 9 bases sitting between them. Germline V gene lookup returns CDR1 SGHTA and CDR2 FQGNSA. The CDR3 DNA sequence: TGTGCCAGCAGCCGAGTTGGGAATGAGCAGTTCTTC. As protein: CASSRVGNEQFF.

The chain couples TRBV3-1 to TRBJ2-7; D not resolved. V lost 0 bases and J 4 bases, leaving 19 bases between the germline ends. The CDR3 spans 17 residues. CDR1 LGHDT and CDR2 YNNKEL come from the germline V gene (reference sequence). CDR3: CASSQETWVGGNYEQYF. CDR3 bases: TGTGCCAGCAGCCAAGAGACTTGGGTCGGCGGAAATTACGAGCAGTACTTC.

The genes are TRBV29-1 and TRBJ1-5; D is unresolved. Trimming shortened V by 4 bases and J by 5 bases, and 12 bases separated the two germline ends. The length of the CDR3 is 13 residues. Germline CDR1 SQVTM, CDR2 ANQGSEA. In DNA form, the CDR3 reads TGCAGCGTTGGAGGCGGTGGGGATCAGCCCCAGCATTTT. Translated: CSVGGGGDQPQHF.

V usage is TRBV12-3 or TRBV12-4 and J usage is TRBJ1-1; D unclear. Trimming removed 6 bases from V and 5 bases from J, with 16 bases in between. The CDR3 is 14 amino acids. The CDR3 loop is CASSLQLGGTEAFF. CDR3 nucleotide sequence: TGTGCCAGCAGCCTCCAGCTGGGAGGAACTGAAGCTTTCTTT.